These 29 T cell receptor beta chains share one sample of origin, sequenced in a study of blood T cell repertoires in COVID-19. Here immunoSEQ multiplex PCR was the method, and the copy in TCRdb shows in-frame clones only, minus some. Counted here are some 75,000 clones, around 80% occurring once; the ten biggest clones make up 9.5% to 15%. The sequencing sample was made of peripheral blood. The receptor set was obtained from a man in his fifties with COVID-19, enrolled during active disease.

The CDR3, as DNA: TGTGCCAGCAGCCTACAGGGGGAGGCCTACGAGCAGTACTTC. It encodes CASSLQGEAYEQYF. The chain couples TRBV11-2 to TRBJ2-7; 8 nucleotides align to TRBD1. Germline loops: CDR1 SGHAT, CDR2 FQNNGV. Trimming removed 5 bases from V and 2 bases from J; junction bases left unmatched: 5. This CDR3 region has 14 residues.

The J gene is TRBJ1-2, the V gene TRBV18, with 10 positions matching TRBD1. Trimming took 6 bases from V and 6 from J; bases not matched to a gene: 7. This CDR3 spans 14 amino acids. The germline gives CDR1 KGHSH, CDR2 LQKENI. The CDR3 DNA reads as TGTGCCAGCTCTCAGGGACAGGGGATCGATGGCTACACCTTC. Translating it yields CASSQGQGIDGYTF.

Here the CDR3 reads CATSRPGSLGETQYF. The CDR3 DNA follows: TGTGCCACCAGCAGACCGGGATCCTTGGGGGAGACCCAGTACTTC. The chain is built from TRBV15 and TRBJ2-5; a possible D gene is TRBD2 (5 bases). The V and J ends lost 2 bases and 5 bases respectively, with 15 bases between them. The CDR3 runs to 15 residues. Looked up from germline, CDR1 is LNHNV and CDR2 is YYDKDF (reference sequence). Filled out from reference TRBV15 and TRBJ2-5, the complete variable domain reads DAMVIQNPRYQVTQFGKPVTLSCSQTLNHNVMYWYQQKSSQAPKLLFHYYDKDFNNEADTPDNFQSRRPNTSFCFLDIRSPGLGDTAMYLCATSRPGSLGETQYFGPGTRLLVL.

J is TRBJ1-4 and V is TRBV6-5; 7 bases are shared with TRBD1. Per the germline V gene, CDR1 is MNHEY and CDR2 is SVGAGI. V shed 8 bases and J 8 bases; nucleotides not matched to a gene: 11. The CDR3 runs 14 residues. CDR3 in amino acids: CASCQQGIGEKLFF. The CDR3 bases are TGTGCCAGCTGCCAACAGGGGATCGGCGAAAAACTGTTTTTT.

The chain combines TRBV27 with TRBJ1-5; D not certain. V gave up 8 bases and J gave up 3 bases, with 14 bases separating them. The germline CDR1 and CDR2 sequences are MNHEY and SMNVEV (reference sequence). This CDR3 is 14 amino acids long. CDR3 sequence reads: CASRPTLANQPQHF. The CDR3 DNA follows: TGTGCCAGCCGACCGACTTTGGCCAATCAGCCCCAGCATTTT.

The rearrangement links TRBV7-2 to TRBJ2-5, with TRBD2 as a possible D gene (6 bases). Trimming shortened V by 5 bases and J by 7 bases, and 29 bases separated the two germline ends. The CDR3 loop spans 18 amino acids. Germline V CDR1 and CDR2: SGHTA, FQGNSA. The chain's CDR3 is CASSPPEGVAAHVGTQYF. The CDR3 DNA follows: TGTGCCAGCAGCCCCCCCGAAGGGGTAGCGGCCCATGTTGGGACCCAGTACTTC.

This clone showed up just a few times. CDR3 loop: CATSDLFRQFF. The CDR3 DNA sequence: TGTGCCACCAGTGACCTCTTCAGGCAGTTCTTC. This sequence joins TRBV24-1 and TRBJ2-1; D ambiguous. From germline, CDR1 is KGHDR and CDR2 SFDVKD. The CDR3 runs 11 residues. V lost 4 bases, J lost 12 bases, and 9 bases lay in between.

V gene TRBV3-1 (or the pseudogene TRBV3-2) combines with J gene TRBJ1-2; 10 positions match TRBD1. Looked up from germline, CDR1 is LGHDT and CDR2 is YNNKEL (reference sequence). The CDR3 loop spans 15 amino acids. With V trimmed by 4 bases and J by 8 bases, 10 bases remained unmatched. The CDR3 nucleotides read TGTGCCAGCAGCCCGACAGGGGGCCGGTTTGAGGGCTACACCTTC. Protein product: CASSPTGGRFEGYTF.

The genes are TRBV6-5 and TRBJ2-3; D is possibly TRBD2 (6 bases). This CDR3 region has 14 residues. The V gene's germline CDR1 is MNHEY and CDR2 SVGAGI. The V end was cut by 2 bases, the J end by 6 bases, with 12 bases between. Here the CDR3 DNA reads TGTGCCAGCAGTTACGTGACTAGTGGTGATACGCAGTATTTT. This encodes CASSYVTSGDTQYF.

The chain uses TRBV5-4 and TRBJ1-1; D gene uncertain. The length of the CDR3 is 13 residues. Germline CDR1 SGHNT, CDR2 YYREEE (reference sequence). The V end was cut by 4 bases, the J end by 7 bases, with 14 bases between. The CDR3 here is CASSDGPRIEAFF. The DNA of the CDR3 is TGTGCCAGCAGCGATGGCCCCAGGATTGAAGCTTTCTTT.

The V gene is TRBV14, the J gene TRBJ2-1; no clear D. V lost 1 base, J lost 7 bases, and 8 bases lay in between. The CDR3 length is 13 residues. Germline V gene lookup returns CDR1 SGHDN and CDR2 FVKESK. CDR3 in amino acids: CASSQAILNEQFF. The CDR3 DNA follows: TGTGCCAGCAGCCAAGCTATCCTGAATGAGCAGTTCTTC.

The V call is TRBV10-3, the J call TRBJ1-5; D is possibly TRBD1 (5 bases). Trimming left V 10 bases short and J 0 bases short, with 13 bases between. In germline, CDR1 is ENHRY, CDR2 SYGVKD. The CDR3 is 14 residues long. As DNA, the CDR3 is TGTGCCACCACGGTGGGACTTAGCAATCAGCCCCAGCATTTT. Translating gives CATTVGLSNQPQHF.

The CDR3, as DNA: TGTGCCACCAACCAAAGAGTTGGAACTAGCGGGAGGATGACCTACGAGCAGTACTTC. As protein: CATNQRVGTSGRMTYEQYF. V usage is TRBV24-1 and J usage is TRBJ2-7, with 12 bases fitting TRBD2. This CDR3 has 19 amino acids. Germline CDR1 KGHDR, CDR2 SFDVKD. Losses at the gene ends were 8 bases for V and 2 bases for J; bases not matched to a gene: 18.

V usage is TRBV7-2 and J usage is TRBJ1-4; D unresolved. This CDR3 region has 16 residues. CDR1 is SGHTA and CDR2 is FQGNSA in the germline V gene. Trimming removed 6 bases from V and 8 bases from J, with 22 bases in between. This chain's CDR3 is CASRSGVGAGREKLFF. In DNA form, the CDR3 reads TGTGCCAGCAGATCCGGGGTGGGCGCCGGGAGAGAAAAACTGTTTTTT.

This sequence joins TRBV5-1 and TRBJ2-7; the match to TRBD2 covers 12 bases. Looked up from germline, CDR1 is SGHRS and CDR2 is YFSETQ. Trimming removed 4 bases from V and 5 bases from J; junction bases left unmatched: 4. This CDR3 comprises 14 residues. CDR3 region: CASSLAGGPHEQYF. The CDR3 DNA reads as TGCGCCAGCAGCCTAGCGGGAGGGCCCCACGAGCAGTACTTC. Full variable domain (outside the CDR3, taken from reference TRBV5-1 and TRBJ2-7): KAGVTQTPRYLIKTRGQQVTLSCSPISGHRSVSWYQQTPGQGLQFLFEYFSETQRNKGNFPGRFSGRQFSNSRSEMNVSTLELGDSALYLCASSLAGGPHEQYFGPGTRLTVT.

The CDR3 sequence is CAPGVSTEAFF. CDR3 nucleotides: TGTGCCCCCGGGGTGAGCACTGAAGCTTTCTTT. The V and J genes are TRBV11-3 and TRBJ1-1; D not certain. The V and J ends lost 11 bases and 4 bases respectively, with 11 bases between them. CDR1 and CDR2 (germline): SGHNT, YENEEA. The CDR3 has 11 residues.

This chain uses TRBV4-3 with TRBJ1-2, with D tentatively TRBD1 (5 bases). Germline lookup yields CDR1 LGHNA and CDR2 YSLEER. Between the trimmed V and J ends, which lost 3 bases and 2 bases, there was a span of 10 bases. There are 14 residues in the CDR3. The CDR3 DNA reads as TGCGCCAGCAGCCACGGACACACCAACTATGGCTACACCTTC. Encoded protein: CASSHGHTNYGYTF.

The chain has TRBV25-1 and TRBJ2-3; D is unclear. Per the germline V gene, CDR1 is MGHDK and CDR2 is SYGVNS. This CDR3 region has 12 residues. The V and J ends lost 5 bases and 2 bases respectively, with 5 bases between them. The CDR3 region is CASSSSTDTQYF. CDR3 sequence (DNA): TGTGCCAGCAGTAGCTCCACAGATACGCAGTATTTT.

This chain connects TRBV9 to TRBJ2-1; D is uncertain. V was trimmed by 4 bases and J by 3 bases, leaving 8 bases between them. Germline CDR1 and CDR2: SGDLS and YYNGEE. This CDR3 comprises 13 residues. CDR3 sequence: CASSLGRYNEQFF. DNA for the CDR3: TGTGCCAGCAGCCTAGGTCGCTACAATGAGCAGTTCTTC.

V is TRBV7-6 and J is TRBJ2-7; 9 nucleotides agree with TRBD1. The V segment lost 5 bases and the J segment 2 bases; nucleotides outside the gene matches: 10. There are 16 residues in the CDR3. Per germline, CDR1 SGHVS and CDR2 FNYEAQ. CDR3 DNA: TGTGCCAGCAGCCCAGGATTGACAGGGGGGACCTACGAGCAGTACTTC. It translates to CASSPGLTGGTYEQYF.

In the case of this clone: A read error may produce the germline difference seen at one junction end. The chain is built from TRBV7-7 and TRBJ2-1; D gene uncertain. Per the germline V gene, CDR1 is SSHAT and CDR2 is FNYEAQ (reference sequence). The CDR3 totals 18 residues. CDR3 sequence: CASSLAPSRRSSYNEQFF. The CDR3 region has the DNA TGTGCTAGCAGCTTAGCCCCCAGCAGACGGAGCTCCTACAATGAGCAGTTCTTC.

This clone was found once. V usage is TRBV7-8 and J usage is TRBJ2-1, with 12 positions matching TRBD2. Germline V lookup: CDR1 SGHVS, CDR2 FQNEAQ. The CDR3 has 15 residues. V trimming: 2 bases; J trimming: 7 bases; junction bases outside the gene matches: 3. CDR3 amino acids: CASSLRTSGINEQFF. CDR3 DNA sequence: TGTGCCAGCAGCTTAAGGACTAGCGGGATAAATGAGCAGTTCTTC.

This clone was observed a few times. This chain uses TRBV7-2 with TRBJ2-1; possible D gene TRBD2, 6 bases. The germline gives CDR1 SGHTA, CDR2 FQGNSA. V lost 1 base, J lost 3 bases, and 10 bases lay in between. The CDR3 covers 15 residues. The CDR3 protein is CASSLGGLYYNEQFF. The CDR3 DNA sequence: TGTGCCAGCAGCTTAGGGGGACTGTACTACAATGAGCAGTTCTTC.

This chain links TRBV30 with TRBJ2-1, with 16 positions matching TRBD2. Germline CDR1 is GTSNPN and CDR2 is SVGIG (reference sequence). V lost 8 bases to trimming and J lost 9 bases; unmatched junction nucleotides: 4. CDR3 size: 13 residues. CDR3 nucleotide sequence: TGTGCCACCGGGACTAGCGGGGGGGGTGAGCAGTTCTTC. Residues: CATGTSGGGEQFF.

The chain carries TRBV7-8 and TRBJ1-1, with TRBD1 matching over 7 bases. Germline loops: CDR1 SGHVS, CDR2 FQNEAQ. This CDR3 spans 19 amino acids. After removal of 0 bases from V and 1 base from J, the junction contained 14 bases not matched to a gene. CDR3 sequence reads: CASSLAGGVRMIWNTEAFF. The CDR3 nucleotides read TGTGCCAGCAGCTTAGCAGGGGGCGTCCGTATGATTTGGAACACTGAAGCTTTCTTT.

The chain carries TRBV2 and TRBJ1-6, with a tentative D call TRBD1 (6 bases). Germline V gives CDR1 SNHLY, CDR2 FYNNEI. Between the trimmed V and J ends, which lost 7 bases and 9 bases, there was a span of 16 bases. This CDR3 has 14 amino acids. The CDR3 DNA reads TGTGCCAGCACCGAAGGAACAGGGAGTTCACCCCTCCACTTT. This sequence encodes CASTEGTGSSPLHF.

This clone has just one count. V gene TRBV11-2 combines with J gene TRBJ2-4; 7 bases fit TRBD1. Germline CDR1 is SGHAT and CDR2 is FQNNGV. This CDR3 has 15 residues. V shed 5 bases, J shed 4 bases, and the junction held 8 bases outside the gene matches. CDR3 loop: CASSPRSGQKNIQYF. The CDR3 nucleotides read TGTGCCAGCAGCCCTCGGTCGGGACAGAAAAACATTCAGTACTTC.

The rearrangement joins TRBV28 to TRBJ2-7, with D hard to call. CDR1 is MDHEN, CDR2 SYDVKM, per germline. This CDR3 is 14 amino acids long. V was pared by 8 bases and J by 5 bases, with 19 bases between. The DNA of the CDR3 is TGTGCCAGCCGATCGACTGACGGATTCAACGAGCAGTACTTC. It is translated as CASRSTDGFNEQYF.

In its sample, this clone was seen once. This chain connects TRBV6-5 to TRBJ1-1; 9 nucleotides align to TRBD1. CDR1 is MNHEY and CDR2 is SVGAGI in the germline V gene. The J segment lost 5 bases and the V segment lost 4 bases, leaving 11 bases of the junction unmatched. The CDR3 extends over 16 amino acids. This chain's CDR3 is CASSSVMGQGWTEAFF. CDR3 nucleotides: TGTGCCAGCAGTTCCGTAATGGGACAGGGTTGGACTGAAGCTTTCTTT.